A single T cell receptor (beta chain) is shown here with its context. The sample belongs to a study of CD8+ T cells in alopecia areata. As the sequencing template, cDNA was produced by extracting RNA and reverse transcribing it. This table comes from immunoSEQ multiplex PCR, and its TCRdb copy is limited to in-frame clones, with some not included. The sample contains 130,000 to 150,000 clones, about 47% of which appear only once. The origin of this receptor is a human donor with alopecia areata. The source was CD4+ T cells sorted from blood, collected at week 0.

The DNA of the CDR3 is TGCGCCAGCAGCACCCCCGTCGGGCGGGAGGGTCTTGCCGAGCAGTACTTC. It codes for CASSTPVGREGLAEQYF. This sequence joins TRBV4-1 and TRBJ2-7, with TRBD2 identical over 9 bases. CDR3 length equals 17 residues. V shed 5 bases, J shed 6 bases, and the junction held 17 bases outside the gene matches. Germline V lookup: CDR1 MGHRA, CDR2 YSYEKL.